The source of this T cell receptor beta chain is a study of blood T cell repertoires in COVID-19. Study information: The United States, Italy and Spain provided the acute and convalescent COVID-19 samples. From T cells, B-cell-depleted T cells, or PBMCs came the material, which was cDNA or gDNA.

In the original processing: Estimates of nucleated cell counts were drawn from the amplification of reference gene primers. Data came from immunoSEQ multiplex PCR; TCRdb stores just in-frame clones and leaves some out. The V and J calls and clone size were taken over from that table, and D and trimming were inferred from the DNA. This sample has some 200,000 clones, with more than 75% found just once. This CDR3 has 14 residues. Trimming took off 5 bases at V and 0 bases at J, with 11 bases between the two ends. From germline, CDR1 is MDHEN and CDR2 SYDVKM. The rearrangement links TRBV28 to TRBJ2-7; perhaps TRBD1 as D (5 bases). The sample taken for sequencing was peripheral blood. The TCR originated in a man aged 45-65 years who had recovered from COVID-19. The CDR3 here is CASSQPGYSYEQYF. The DNA for the CDR3 is TGTGCCAGCAGTCAACCAGGGTACTCCTACGAGCAGTACTTC.